Given below is one T cell receptor (beta chain) in context. Antigen: not known. Looked up from germline, CDR1 is SQVTM and CDR2 is ANQGSEA. CDR3 size: 10 residues. Trimming pared 5 bases from V and 7 bases from J, leaving 8 bases between. The data belong to a study of identical twins. TCRdb itself ran the 5' RACE reads through MiXCR, one entry per CDR3 protein. The sample consists of around 1.7 million distinct CDR3 sequences, about 32% of them appearing once. Notes on the study in general: Researchers reported excess low generation probability among twin-shared out-of-frame alpha sequences.

What was sequenced was cord blood. The rearrangement uses TRBV29-1 and TRBJ2-5, with D tentatively TRBD1 (6 bases). This TCR came from a newborn girl in good health. The CDR3 coding sequence is TGCAGCGTTCAAGGGGGGACCCAGTACTTC. Translating it yields CSVQGGTQYF.